These T cell receptor beta chains were read from a single sample in a study of blood T cell repertoires in COVID-19. The data were produced by immunoSEQ multiplex PCR, yet TCRdb's version contains in-frame clones alone and is incomplete. The top ten clones hold about 2.2% of a sample with about 120,000 clones, around four fifths of them seen once. The material sequenced was peripheral blood. These receptors all stem from a man aged 25-45 years with acute or convalescent COVID-19. Each CDR3 is given with its conserved first and last residue. D genes are given only for firm matches. Expanded clones are given a class, and other clones once, few, many or no size at all.

clone_size j_call d_call v_call cdr3_aa cdr3_nt
. TRBJ1-5 . TRBV27 CASSLSANQPQHF TGTGCCAGCAGTTTATCGGCAAATCAGCCCCAGCATTTT
. TRBJ2-7 . TRBV29-1 CSVEIGATAKHYEQYF TGCAGCGTTGAAATTGGAGCGACTGCTAAACACTACGAGCAGTACTTC
. TRBJ1-3 . TRBV6-5 CASSPDRSSGNTIYF TGTGCCAGCAGTCCTGACAGGAGCTCTGGAAACACCATATATTTT
. TRBJ1-1 TRBD1 TRBV29-1 CSVEPGGSAFF TGCAGCGTTGAACCAGGGGGTTCGGCTTTCTTT
. TRBJ2-1 . TRBV15 CATSSLATSSYNEQFF TGTGCCACCAGCAGTCTAGCGACTAGTTCCTACAATGAGCAGTTCTTC
. TRBJ1-1 . TRBV28 CASSFRGRGAFF TGTGCCAGCAGTTTTAGGGGAAGAGGAGCTTTCTTT
. TRBJ1-3 . TRBV5-1 CASSPPAGNTIYF TGCGCCAGCAGCCCGCCGGCTGGAAACACCATATATTTT
. TRBJ1-2 TRBD1 TRBV5-6 CASSLGDRGRLYGYTF TGTGCCAGCAGCTTGGGGGACAGGGGGAGATTATATGGCTACACCTTC
. TRBJ2-2 TRBD2 TRBV9 CAGQRGGAGELFF TGTGCCGGGCAGCGGGGGGGAGCCGGGGAGCTGTTTTTT
. TRBJ2-7 . TRBV9 CASSVEASSYEQYF TGTGCCAGCAGCGTAGAGGCTAGCTCCTACGAGCAGTACTTC
. TRBJ1-1 TRBD1 TRBV27 CASGTGTGPTEAFF TGTGCCAGCGGAACTGGGACAGGGCCCACTGAAGCTTTCTTT
few TRBJ2-1 TRBD2 TRBV4-1 CASSQVLAGGPSEQFF TGCGCCAGCAGCCAAGTACTAGCGGGAGGGCCAAGTGAGCAGTTCTTC
. TRBJ2-3 TRBD1 TRBV7-9 CASSRQGTSTDTQYF TGTGCCAGCAGCCGACAGGGGACCAGCACAGATACGCAGTATTTT
once TRBJ2-7 . TRBV6-6 CASSLGSGAYEQYF TGTGCCAGCAGCCTCGGTTCAGGCGCCTACGAGCAGTACTTC
. TRBJ2-7 TRBD1 TRBV19 CASGTANSYEQYF TGTGCCAGTGGGACAGCCAACTCCTACGAGCAGTACTTC
. TRBJ2-1 TRBD2 TRBV5-1 CASSRGTIHEQFF TGCGCCAGCAGCCGAGGGACTATCCATGAGCAGTTCTTC
. TRBJ1-2 TRBD1 TRBV9 CASSVGGGEQGVGYTF TGTGCCAGCAGCGTAGGAGGAGGGGAACAGGGGGTTGGCTACACCTTC
. TRBJ1-4 . TRBV18 CASSPVRASNEKLFF TGTGCCAGCTCACCAGTGAGGGCTAGTAATGAAAAACTGTTTTTT
. TRBJ1-1 . TRBV6-6 CASSLGQFTMNTEAFF TGTGCCAGCAGCCTCGGACAGTTTACGATGAACACTGAAGCTTTCTTT